Following are 23 T cell receptor beta chains from one sample sequenced in a study of CD8 T cells in Susac syndrome. An input of about 0.45 to 1 ug of RNA was subjected to reverse transcription using random hexamers. TCRdb called the immunoSEQ multiplex PCR reads again in MiXCR, with one record for every CDR3 protein. The table lists roughly 120,000 distinct CDR3 sequences, around 95% of them singletons. The sequenced sample consisted of CD4+ T cells from PBMCs. These receptors were obtained from a human donor in good health.

The V gene is TRBV19, the J gene TRBJ2-5; a weak D match, TRBD1 (5 bases). The V gene's germline CDR1 is LNHDA and CDR2 SQIVND (reference sequence). V gave up 2 bases and J gave up 7 bases, with 8 bases separating them. The CDR3 consists of 12 residues. CDR3 nucleotides: TGTGCCAGTAGTATATATCAGGGGACCCAGTACTTC. Encoded protein: CASSIYQGTQYF. The whole variable domain, filled in from reference TRBV19 and TRBJ2-5, reads DGGITQSPKYLFRKEGQNVTLSCEQNLNHDAMYWYRQDPGQGLRLIYYSQIVNDFQKGDIAEGYSVSREKKESFPLTVTSAQKNPTAFYLCASSIYQGTQYFGPGTRLLVL.

The rearrangement links TRBV7-9 to TRBJ2-3; D is unresolved. The CDR3 covers 13 residues. In germline, CDR1 is SEHNR, CDR2 FQNEAQ (reference sequence). With 5 bases removed from V and 6 bases from J, the gap between germline ends came to 12 bases. The DNA for the CDR3 is TGTGCCAGCAGCCCCTGGTCCCCGGATACGCAGTATTTT. This codes for CASSPWSPDTQYF.

J is TRBJ2-7 and V is TRBV18; D is possibly TRBD2 (5 bases). Trimming removed 2 bases at V and 3 bases at J, with 14 bases between. The CDR3 has 15 amino acids. The germline V gene has CDR1 KGHSH and CDR2 LQKENI. The CDR3 spells CASSPDSTGFYEQYF. The CDR3 region has the DNA TGTGCCAGCTCACCAGACTCAACGGGGTTCTACGAGCAGTACTTC.

V is TRBV19 and J is TRBJ2-7; maybe TRBD1 (5 bases). The V and J ends lost 3 bases and 2 bases respectively, with 8 bases between them. Germline V gene sequence: CDR1 LNHDA, CDR2 SQIVND (reference sequence). The CDR3 runs 13 residues. The CDR3 DNA sequence: TGTGCCAGTAGTATGACAGTTCCCTACGAGCAGTACTTC. It translates to CASSMTVPYEQYF.

Here the CDR3 DNA reads TGTGCCAGCAGCGTAGCCAGCGGGGGCCCTTACAATGAGCAGTTCTTC. Translating gives CASSVASGGPYNEQFF. The chain combines TRBV9 with TRBJ2-1; 8 bases are a match to TRBD2. This CDR3 is 16 amino acids long. Per germline, CDR1 SGDLS and CDR2 YYNGEE. With 0 bases clipped from V and 4 bases from J, the junction kept 6 bases outside the gene matches.

The chain couples TRBV15 to TRBJ2-5; D is unresolved. Trimming left V 3 bases short and J 4 bases short, with 9 bases between. The CDR3 extends over 13 amino acids. Per germline, CDR1 LNHNV and CDR2 YYDKDF (reference sequence). The CDR3 coding sequence is TGTGCCACCAGCAGCGACCCTGGAGAGACCCAGTACTTC. Translating gives CATSSDPGETQYF. Supplemented by reference TRBV15 and TRBJ2-5, the full variable domain reads DAMVIQNPRYQVTQFGKPVTLSCSQTLNHNVMYWYQQKSSQAPKLLFHYYDKDFNNEADTPDNFQSRRPNTSFCFLDIRSPGLGDTAMYLCATSSDPGETQYFGPGTRLLVL.

The genes are TRBV28 and TRBJ1-1; 9 nucleotides agree with TRBD1. CDR1 MDHEN and CDR2 SYDVKM come from the germline V gene. This CDR3 spans 16 amino acids. V trimming: 7 bases; J trimming: 0 bases; junction bases outside the gene matches: 9. For the CDR3, the DNA is TGTGCCAGCAACAAAAGGACAGGGGCAATGAACACTGAAGCTTTCTTT. Amino acids: CASNKRTGAMNTEAFF.

The V gene is TRBV7-2, the J gene TRBJ1-2; weak D call: TRBD1 (5 bases). The CDR3 consists of 15 residues. In germline, CDR1 is SGHTA, CDR2 FQGNSA. Trimming stripped 3 bases from V and 8 bases from J, with 19 bases between. The CDR3 loop is CASSLPGTDRGGYTF. The CDR3 DNA sequence: TGTGCCAGCAGCTTGCCCGGGACGGACCGGGGAGGCTACACCTTC.

The V call is TRBV29-1, the J call TRBJ2-6, with D unresolved. CDR1 SQVTM and CDR2 ANQGSEA come from the germline V gene. The CDR3 covers 12 residues. Trimming removed 1 base at V and 3 bases at J, with 1 base between. The CDR3 loop reads CSVEVGANVLTF. The CDR3 DNA reads TGCAGCGTTGAAGTTGGGGCCAACGTCCTGACTTTC.

The count of this clonotype is one. V and J are TRBV5-1 and TRBJ1-1; D gene ambiguous. The CDR3 runs 13 residues. V dropped 4 bases and J dropped 6 bases, with 13 bases sitting between them. Germline V gives CDR1 SGHRS, CDR2 YFSETQ. CDR3 sequence (DNA): TGCGCCAGCAGCCGGGCTGATTGGGCTGAAGCTTTCTTT. Translation gives CASSRADWAEAFF. The whole variable domain, filled in from reference TRBV5-1 and TRBJ1-1, reads KAGVTQTPRYLIKTRGQQVTLSCSPISGHRSVSWYQQTPGQGLQFLFEYFSETQRNKGNFPGRFSGRQFSNSRSEMNVSTLELGDSALYLCASSRADWAEAFFGQGTRLTVV.

The gene calls are TRBV2 and TRBJ1-2, with TRBD1 identical over 7 bases. The junction had 6 bases not matched to a gene; V was cut back by 6 bases and J by 5 bases. This CDR3 has 13 amino acids. Germline CDR1 SNHLY, CDR2 FYNNEI. CDR3 bases: TGTGCCAGCAGAGGACAGGAAGTTTATGGCTACACCTTC. It is translated as CASRGQEVYGYTF.

The chain recombines TRBV2 with TRBJ2-6; no definite D call. Germline V gene sequence: CDR1 SNHLY, CDR2 FYNNEI. The CDR3 runs 16 residues. V lost 1 base, J lost 3 bases, and 10 bases lay in between. The CDR3, as DNA: TGTGCCAGCAGTGAAGGATTGGCGAGTGGGGCCAACGTCCTGACTTTC. It specifies CASSEGLASGANVLTF. The whole variable domain, remainder taken from reference TRBV2 and TRBJ2-6, is EPEVTQTPSHQVTQMGQEVILRCVPISNHLYFYWYRQILGQKVEFLVSFYNNEISEKSEIFDDQFSVERPDGSNFTLKIRSTKLEDSAMYFCASSEGLASGANVLTFGAGSRLTVL.

This clonotype has just one count. This sequence joins TRBV6-2 or TRBV6-3 and TRBJ2-2; D gene unclear. The germline gives CDR1 MNHEY, CDR2 SVGEGT. CDR3 length equals 16 residues. The V and J ends lost 0 bases and 1 base respectively, with 9 bases between them. CDR3 DNA: TGTGCCAGCAGTTACTCCCCTAAGCGGAACACCGGGGAGCTGTTTTTT. Its protein is CASSYSPKRNTGELFF.

A single count supports this clonotype. The V and J genes are TRBV5-7 and TRBJ1-1; no clear D gene. TRBV5-7 belongs to the ORF category, with a function that is uncertain. The CDR3 spans 11 residues. The V gene lost 4 bases and the J gene lost 11 bases, with 12 bases spanning the gap. The CDR3 region has the DNA TGTGCCAGCAGCACCCTTATCCGGGCTTTCTTT. Amino acids: CASSTLIRAFF.

The chain joins TRBV28 to TRBJ2-1; tentatively, D is TRBD2 (5 bases). The CDR3 runs 14 residues. Trimming took 3 bases from V and 3 from J, leaving 9 bases between them. CDR1 and CDR2 from the germline V gene are MDHEN and SYDVKM. CDR3 sequence: CASSLVGNYNEQFF. The CDR3 DNA reads as TGTGCCAGCAGTTTGGTCGGGAACTACAATGAGCAGTTCTTC.

This chain uses TRBV29-1 with TRBJ2-2; TRBD1 matches at 8 bases. The CDR3 contains 16 residues. Germline trimming cut 6 bases from V and 7 bases from J; bases unmatched to any gene: 16. Germline V gives CDR1 SQVTM, CDR2 ANQGSEA. The DNA for the CDR3 is TGCAGCGTCAGCCGAACGGACAGGGCAGCGAACGGGGAGCTGTTTTTT. This translates into CSVSRTDRAANGELFF.

The CDR3 DNA follows: TGTGCCAGCAGTTACTCGGCCACCACAGATACGCAGTATTTT. Translated, it gives CASSYSATTDTQYF. The chain employs TRBV6-5 and TRBJ2-3; no definite D call. V was shortened by 0 bases and J by 2 bases, with 6 bases between the two germline ends. The V gene's germline CDR1 is MNHEY and CDR2 SVGAGI. The CDR3 sequence is 14 residues long.

This clonotype was seen only once. V is TRBV5-8 and J is TRBJ1-2; 7 positions agree with TRBD1. The CDR3 covers 13 residues. From germline, CDR1 is SGHTS and CDR2 YDEGEE. Trimming took 4 bases from V and 4 from J; bases not matched to a gene: 4. This CDR3 is CASSLGQVYGYTF. In DNA form, the CDR3 reads TGTGCCAGCAGCCTAGGACAGGTCTATGGCTACACCTTC.

This clonotype was seen more than once but under ten times. The chain couples TRBV28 to TRBJ1-1; no firm D call. Germline CDR1 reads MDHEN; CDR2 reads SYDVKM. V lost 3 bases and J lost 1, with 6 bases in between. This CDR3 has 13 amino acids. The CDR3 DNA sequence: TGTGCCAGCAGTTTTGGCCGGAACACTGAAGCTTTCTTT. As protein: CASSFGRNTEAFF.

The chain is built from TRBV21-1 and TRBJ1-1. TRBV21-1 is described as a pseudogene. The CDR3 contains 13 residues. CDR3 sequence (DNA): TGTGCCAGCAGCAAAGCTTCGCGGGATGGGGCTTTCTTT. This sequence encodes CASSKASRDGAFF.

The chain employs TRBV7-9 and TRBJ1-4; a possible D gene is TRBD1 (5 bases). The CDR3 loop spans 14 amino acids. V was shortened by 3 bases and J by 3 bases, with 8 bases between the two germline ends. CDR1 and CDR2 (germline): SEHNR, FQNEAQ (reference sequence). The CDR3 here is CASSLQTANEKLFF. CDR3 sequence (DNA): TGTGCCAGCAGCTTGCAGACAGCTAATGAAAAACTGTTTTTT.

The chain employs TRBV9 and TRBJ1-1; 8 nucleotides agree with TRBD1. CDR3 length: 16 amino acids. Germline CDR1 and CDR2: SGDLS and YYNGEE. V dropped 4 bases and J dropped 1; count of bases not matched to a gene: 9. The CDR3 nucleotides are TGTGCCAGCAGCAATGACAGGGGCCCCGGGAACACTGAAGCTTTCTTT. Its translation is CASSNDRGPGNTEAFF.

The CDR3 reads CATSPGDRESYEQYF. CDR3 nucleotides: TGTGCCACCAGTCCCGGGGACAGGGAATCCTACGAGCAGTACTTC. The chain employs TRBV24-1 and TRBJ2-7; TRBD1 matches at 9 bases. There are 15 residues in the CDR3. Germline CDR1 KGHDR, CDR2 SFDVKD. With V trimmed by 6 bases and J by 1 base, 6 bases remained unmatched.